Here is one T cell receptor beta chain with its context. This sample was taken from a study of T cell responses to AZD1222 COVID-19 vaccine. Method: immunoSEQ multiplex PCR; TCRdb's copy keeps in-frame clones and lacks some. The table shows roughly 180,000 clones, with over 90% occurring only once. This CDR3 is built from 14 residues. Trimming removed 1 base at V and 6 bases at J, with 13 bases between. CDR1 LGHDT and CDR2 YNNKEL come from the germline V gene (reference sequence). This sequence joins TRBV3-1 (or the pseudogene TRBV3-2) and TRBJ2-7; a weak D match, TRBD2 (6 bases). The sequenced sample was peripheral blood, obtained 28 days after the second AZD1222 dose. This clonotype was sampled from an adult who received the AZD1222 COVID-19 vaccine. CDR3 amino acids: CASSQADTSSEQYF. The CDR3 DNA is TGTGCCAGCAGCCAAGCCGACACTAGCTCCGAGCAGTACTTC.